This T cell receptor (beta chain) was sequenced in a study of PD-L1 blockade in urothelial cancer. The time point was: pretreatment peripheral blood. What went into each PCR as a spike was synthetic TCR analog templates. TCRdb keeps only in-frame clones here, not all; method: immunoSEQ multiplex PCR. Found here are about 93,000 clones, around 90% of them singletons; the top ten hold approximately 1.5%. CDR1 is GTSNPN and CDR2 is SVGIG in the germline V gene (reference sequence). Trimming pared 5 bases from V and 15 bases from J, leaving 14 bases between. This CDR3 spans 11 amino acids. This TCR was sampled from a man aged 55 to 70 with urothelial cancer. This specimen consisted of PBMCs, obtained around atezolizumab (anti-PD-L1) treatment. The chain combines TRBV30 with TRBJ1-6, with unresolved D. DNA for the CDR3: TGTGCCTGGTCCGGGGAGAAGCGCCTCCACTTT. Its protein product is CAWSGEKRLHF. Variable domain in full (rest from reference TRBV30 and TRBJ1-6): SQTIHQWPATLVQPVGSPLSLECTVEGTSNPNLYWYRQAAGRGLQLLFYSVGIGQISSEVPQNLSASRPQDRQFILSSKKLLLSDSGFYLCAWSGEKRLHFGNGTRLTVT.